A selection of T cell receptor beta chains follows, all from one sample in a study of T-cell reconstitution after alpha-beta-depleted transplantation in children. One entry per CDR3 protein, called by TCRdb with MiXCR from the PCR reads. This table has over 150,000 distinct CDR3 sequences, approximately 7% appearing once. The sample in question was PBMCs, obtained before TCRalphabeta/CD19-depleted stem cell transplant. These receptors were obtained from a boy aged 2-9 years with acute lymphoblastic leukemia, due to receive a stem cell transplant. Each CDR3 is given with its conserved first and last residue. The D gene is left open where the match is weak. The size entry is marked missing in some rows and otherwise reads once, few, many or a size class.

d_gene,j_gene,abundance,v_gene,CDR3aa,CDR3nt
TRBD1,TRBJ1-1,many,TRBV6-2/TRBV6-3,CASRAPGQEGRNTEAFF,TGTGCCAGCAGAGCCCCGGGACAGGAGGGGAGGAACACTGAAGCTTTCTTT
.,TRBJ2-4,many,TRBV15,CATSGGITTNIQYF,TGTGCCACCAGCGGAGGGATCACTACCAACATTCAGTACTTC
.,TRBJ1-2,many,TRBV7-9,CASSHRDSGYTF,TGTGCCAGCAGTCACAGGGATTCGGGCTACACCTTC
.,TRBJ2-1,many,TRBV28,CASRGPNEQFF,TGTGCCAGCAGGGGACCTAATGAGCAGTTCTTC
.,TRBJ2-7,many,TRBV5-1,CASSLVRGFYEQYF,TGCGCCAGCAGCTTGGTACGCGGGTTCTACGAGCAGTACTTC
.,TRBJ2-1,many,TRBV29-1,CSVEDAGDNEQFF,TGCAGCGTTGAAGATGCAGGGGACAATGAGCAGTTCTTC
TRBD2,TRBJ2-1,many,TRBV6-2/TRBV6-3,CASTAGGSNNEQFF,TGTGCCAGCACGGCGGGAGGGTCGAACAATGAGCAGTTCTTC
TRBD2,TRBJ2-4,few,TRBV20-1,CSAPSTSGRAKNIQYF,TGCAGTGCTCCCAGCACTAGCGGTAGAGCCAAAAACATTCAGTACTTC
.,TRBJ2-2,many,TRBV7-9,CASESGGLTDTGELFF,TGTGCCAGCGAATCCGGGGGATTGACAGACACCGGGGAGCTGTTTTTT
.,TRBJ1-1,few,TRBV7-3,CASSLQGWANTEAFF,TGTGCCAGCAGCTTGCAGGGGTGGGCGAACACTGAAGCTTTCTTT
.,TRBJ1-5,.,TRBV4-3,CASSQDGVLTDQPQHF,TGCGCCAGCAGCCAAGATGGGGTTTTGACGGATCAGCCCCAGCATTTT
.,TRBJ1-5,few,TRBV27,CASSDELGQPQHF,TGTGCCAGCAGCGACGAATTGGGCCAGCCCCAGCATTTT
.,TRBJ1-1,.,TRBV6-5,CASSSGRRTEAFF,TGTGCCAGCAGTTCAGGGAGAAGGACTGAAGCTTTCTTT
.,TRBJ2-3,.,TRBV2,CASSGRPSAADTQYF,TGTGCCAGCAGTGGCCGTCCATCCGCGGCAGATACGCAGTATTTT
.,TRBJ2-1,many,TRBV29-1,CSVEDRRSSYNEQFF,TGCAGCGTTGAGGATCGTCGGAGCTCCTACAATGAGCAGTTCTTC
.,TRBJ2-7,many,TRBV2,CASSEVGRPAF,TGTGCCAGCAGTGAAGTGGGTAGGCCAGCCTTC
.,TRBJ1-6,.,TRBV28,CASSEPNGVWKYGPLHF,TGTGCCAGCAGTGAGCCAAACGGGGTATGGAAGTATGGCCCCCTCCACTTT
.,TRBJ1-1,many,TRBV12-3/TRBV12-4,CASRSRGLEAFF,TGTGCCAGCAGGTCCCGGGGCCTTGAAGCTTTCTTT
TRBD1,TRBJ2-7,many,TRBV4-3,CASSQGQGLSYEQYF,TGTGCCAGCTCTCAAGGACAGGGCCTTTCCTACGAGCAGTACTTC
.,TRBJ1-3,few,TRBV7-9,CASSLSANTIYF,TGTGCCAGCAGCCTTTCGGCAAACACCATATATTTT
.,TRBJ2-1,once,TRBV11-3,CASSFGWATGNEQFF,TGTGCCAGCAGCTTCGGGTGGGCGACTGGCAATGAGCAGTTCTTC
.,TRBJ2-1,many,TRBV20-1,CSAREEIWDYF,TGCAGTGCTAGAGAGGAGATCTGGGATTACTTC
TRBD2,TRBJ2-1,.,TRBV6-2/TRBV6-3,CASSATSGRGSYNEQFF,TGTGCCAGCAGTGCCACTAGCGGGAGGGGCTCCTACAATGAGCAGTTCTTC
.,TRBJ2-2,many,TRBV18,CASSPPGTGGTGELFF,TGTGCCAGCTCACCACCGGGGACGGGCGGCACCGGGGAGCTGTTTTTT
TRBD1,TRBJ2-5,many,TRBV5-1,CASGFDREETQYF,TGCGCCAGCGGCTTCGACAGGGAGGAGACCCAGTACTTC
.,TRBJ2-5,many,TRBV29-1,CSVEEGETQYF,TGCAGCGTTGAAGAGGGGGAGACCCAGTACTTC
.,TRBJ2-3,many,TRBV7-9,CASSHESADTQYF,TGTGCCAGCAGCCACGAGTCCGCGGATACGCAGTATTTT
.,TRBJ1-3,many,TRBV18,CASSPSTLSDTIYF,.
.,TRBJ1-5,.,TRBV4-1,CASSQALAVPPQHF,TGCGCCAGCAGCCAAGCTCTGGCAGTCCCGCCCCAGCATTTT
.,TRBJ2-7,.,TRBV20-1,CSAEGGSYEQYF,TGCAGTGCTGAAGGTGGGTCCTACGAGCAGTACTTC
.,TRBJ1-6,.,TRBV20-1,CSVNGGSNSPLHF,TGCAGTGTTAACGGGGGATCTAATTCACCCCTCCACTTT
.,TRBJ2-5,many,TRBV7-8,CASSFLSGETQYF,TGTGCCAGCAGCTTTCTCTCCGGAGAGACCCAGTACTTC
.,TRBJ2-1,.,TRBV5-6,CASSLGARSADEQFF,TGTGCCAGCAGCTTGGGGGCCAGGTCAGCGGATGAGCAGTTCTTC
TRBD1,TRBJ1-2,.,TRBV28,CASSGRTLWTGSNYGYTF,TGTGCCAGCAGCGGACGGACTCTCTGGACAGGGTCTAACTATGGCTACACCTTC
.,TRBJ2-7,many,TRBV9,CASSVAVNGPPYEQYF,TGTGCCAGCAGCGTAGCTGTCAATGGGCCTCCCTACGAGCAGTACTTC
.,TRBJ2-1,many,TRBV5-4,CASSLGTLVMAPSSYNEQFF,TGTGCCAGCAGCTTGGGGACTTTGGTGATGGCTCCGAGCTCCTACAATGAGCAGTTCTTC
TRBD2,TRBJ2-1,.,TRBV12-3/TRBV12-4,CASRVAGDNEQFF,TGTGCCAGTCGGGTAGCGGGGGACAATGAGCAGTTCTTC
.,TRBJ2-3,many,TRBV12-3/TRBV12-4,CASTPTRFSSTDTQYF,TGTGCCAGCACCCCGACTAGATTCTCGAGCACAGATACGCAGTATTTT
.,TRBJ2-6,many,TRBV29-1,CSVEIGTTGANVLTF,TGCAGCGTTGAGATCGGGACCACTGGGGCCAACGTCCTGACTTTC
.,TRBJ2-3,few,TRBV20-1,CSASHNQAGTDTQYF,TGCAGTGCTAGCCACAATCAGGCGGGCACAGATACGCAGTATTTT
.,TRBJ1-2,many,TRBV28,CASVNNYGYTF,TGTGCCAGTGTAAATAACTATGGCTACACCTTC
.,TRBJ2-5,many,TRBV5-1,CASSLSQQETQYF,TGCGCCAGCAGCTTGTCTCAGCAAGAGACCCAGTACTTC
TRBD1,TRBJ2-7,many,TRBV9,CASSVGGQGSYEQYF,TGTGCCAGCAGCGTCGGGGGACAGGGTTCCTACGAGCAGTACTTC
.,TRBJ1-1,.,TRBV30,CAWSGEVRVTEAFF,TGTGCCTGGAGTGGGGAGGTTCGGGTCACTGAAGCTTTCTTT
.,TRBJ2-1,.,TRBV6-1,CASGTELYNEQFF,TGTGCCAGCGGGACGGAACTTTACAATGAGCAGTTCTTC
.,TRBJ2-6,few,TRBV15,CATSRVGTGANVLTF,TGTGCCACCAGCAGAGTGGGGACCGGGGCCAACGTCCTGACTTTC
.,TRBJ2-5,few,TRBV12-3/TRBV12-4,CASRTDNGGETQYF,TGTGCCAGCAGAACCGACAACGGGGGAGAGACCCAGTACTTC
.,TRBJ2-4,.,TRBV2,CASGVRRNIQYF,TGTGCCAGCGGAGTCAGGAGAAACATTCAGTACTTC
.,TRBJ2-7,many,TRBV29-1,CSVVGTSYEQYF,TGCAGCGTTGTCGGGACGTCCTACGAGCAGTACTTC
.,TRBJ2-1,.,TRBV9,CASSPIGDTYNEQFF,TGTGCCAGCAGCCCCATTGGGGACACCTACAATGAGCAGTTCTTC
.,TRBJ2-7,many,TRBV5-1,CASMAEGMYEQYF,TGCGCCAGCATGGCGGAAGGAATGTACGAGCAGTACTTC
TRBD1,TRBJ2-3,few,TRBV20-1,CSARIQGKIDTQYF,TGCAGTGCTAGGATACAGGGGAAGATCGATACGCAGTATTTT
TRBD2,TRBJ2-1,many,TRBV28,CASSLLNSGGRSEQFF,TGTGCCAGCAGTTTACTCAATAGCGGGGGTCGAAGTGAGCAGTTCTTC
.,TRBJ2-2,.,TRBV5-4,CASSFSTVKTGELFF,TGTGCCAGCAGCTTTTCGACAGTTAAAACCGGGGAGCTGTTTTTT
.,TRBJ2-3,few,TRBV9,CASNGSKFTLCTDTQYF,TGTGCCAGCAATGGCAGCAAATTCACTCTTTGCACAGATACGCAGTATTTT
.,TRBJ1-5,many,TRBV2,CASTWRGYNQPQHF,TGTGCCAGCACCTGGCGAGGGTACAATCAGCCCCAGCATTTT
TRBD2,TRBJ2-1,few,TRBV6-1,CATWVPTSGAYNEQFF,TGTGCCACGTGGGTTCCCACTAGCGGGGCCTACAATGAGCAGTTCTTC
TRBD2,TRBJ2-3,.,TRBV6-2/TRBV6-3,CASSYGLDHNSDTQYF,TGTGCCAGCAGTTACGGACTAGATCATAATTCGGATACGCAGTATTTT